This T cell receptor beta chain was recorded in a study of PD-1 blockade in classical Hodgkin lymphoma. Method: immunoSEQ multiplex PCR; TCRdb's copy keeps in-frame clones and lacks some. Of 25,000 to 35,000 clones listed, roughly 70% were seen once; the top ten hold 15%. V dropped 2 bases and J dropped 9 bases, with 14 bases sitting between them. The CDR3 is 15 residues long. Germline V lookup: CDR1 MDHEN, CDR2 SYDVKM. There was relapse after autologous stem cell transplantation in every patient, and there was variation in brentuximab vedotin exposure. V usage is TRBV28 and J usage is TRBJ1-6; unclear D gene. The clonotype was recovered from a human donor with classical Hodgkin lymphoma. The material sequenced was peripheral blood mononuclear cells (PBMCs), taken before the second cycle of nivolumab. The CDR3 reads CASSLRQQSISPLHF. As DNA, the CDR3 is TGTGCCAGCAGTTTAAGGCAACAGAGCATTTCACCCCTCCACTTT.